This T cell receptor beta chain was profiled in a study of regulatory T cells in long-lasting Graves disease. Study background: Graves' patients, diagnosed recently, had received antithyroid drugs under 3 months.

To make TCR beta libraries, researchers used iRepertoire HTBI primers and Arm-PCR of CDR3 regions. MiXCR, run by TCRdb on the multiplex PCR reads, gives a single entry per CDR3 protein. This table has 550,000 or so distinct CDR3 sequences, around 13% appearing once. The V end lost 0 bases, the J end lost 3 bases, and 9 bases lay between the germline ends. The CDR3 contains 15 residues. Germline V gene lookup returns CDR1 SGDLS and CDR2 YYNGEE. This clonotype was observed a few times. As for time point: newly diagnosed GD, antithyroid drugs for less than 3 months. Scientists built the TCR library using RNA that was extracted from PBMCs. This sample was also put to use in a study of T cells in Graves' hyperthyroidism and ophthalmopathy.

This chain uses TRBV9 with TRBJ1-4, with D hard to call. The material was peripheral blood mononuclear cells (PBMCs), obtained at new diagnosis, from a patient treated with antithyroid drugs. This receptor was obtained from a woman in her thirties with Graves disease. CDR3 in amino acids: CASSVVGDPNEKLFF. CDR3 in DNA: TGTGCCAGCAGCGTAGTTGGGGATCCTAATGAAAAACTGTTTTTT.